One sample yielded the 16 T cell receptor beta chains listed below, sequenced in a study of naive and memory T cell subsets. An equimolar mix of two oligonucleotides served as the beta constant-region primer for TRBC1 and TRBC2. Four rounds of PCR amplified the ligated cDNA using nested alpha and beta constant-region primers plus SP2. TCRdb ran MiXCR on the UMI-ligation and nested PCR reads and lists one entry per CDR3 protein. Counted here are 95,000 to 150,000 distinct CDR3 sequences, around 35% occurring once; the ten biggest clones make up approximately 0.87%. Source material: central memory CD4+ T cells from blood. These receptors came from a human donor in good health.

This clonotype has more than one count but fewer than ten. The V and J genes are TRBV20-1 and TRBJ1-6; D is unclear. This CDR3 is built from 14 residues. V dropped 4 bases and J dropped 3 bases, with 10 bases sitting between them. Germline V gene sequence: CDR1 DFQATT, CDR2 SNEGSKA (reference sequence). The CDR3 DNA follows: TGCAGTGCTAACCCCAGGAACTATAATTCACCCCTCCACTTT. Its protein product is CSANPRNYNSPLHF.

The chain is built from TRBV7-9 and TRBJ2-3, with 14 bases that match TRBD2. V was clipped by 5 bases and J by 4 bases; unmatched bases: 5. In germline, CDR1 is SEHNR, CDR2 FQNEAQ (reference sequence). The CDR3 has 16 amino acids. CDR3 sequence reads: CASSNGLAGGADTQYF. The CDR3 region has the DNA TGTGCCAGCAGCAATGGACTAGCGGGAGGTGCAGATACGCAGTATTTT.

This chain links TRBV5-1 with TRBJ2-1; D remains ambiguous. The CDR3 extends over 14 amino acids. CDR1 SGHRS and CDR2 YFSETQ come from the germline V gene. V lost 4 bases and J 5 bases, leaving 13 bases between the germline ends. DNA for the CDR3: TGCGCCAGCAGCCGCCGACATTCGGACAATGAGCAGTTCTTC. Encoded protein: CASSRRHSDNEQFF.

J is TRBJ2-7 and V is TRBV27; maybe TRBD2 (5 bases). Trimming cost V 6 bases and J 3 bases, with 18 bases left between them. CDR1 and CDR2 from the germline V gene are MNHEY and SMNVEV (reference sequence). The CDR3 totals 15 residues. Here the CDR3 DNA reads TGTGCCAGCAGACGGGGATCCCAAGGGTACTACGAGCAGTACTTC. Translated: CASRRGSQGYYEQYF.

This sequence joins TRBV20-1 and TRBJ2-1, with 12 bases matching TRBD2. Trimming took 1 base from V and 7 from J; bases not matched to a gene: 5. Germline loops: CDR1 DFQATT, CDR2 SNEGSKA (reference sequence). The CDR3 consists of 15 residues. CDR3 nucleotides: TGCAGTGCTAGAGGGCTAGCGGGAGGGCCGAATGAGCAGTTCTTC. The encoded protein is CSARGLAGGPNEQFF.

The rearrangement uses TRBV5-8 and TRBJ1-5; 9 bases line up with TRBD1. Germline V lookup: CDR1 SGHTS, CDR2 YDEGEE. The CDR3 has 15 amino acids. Trimming removed 5 bases from V and 1 base from J; junction bases left unmatched: 4. The CDR3: CASRGQGMSNQPQHF. The CDR3 coding sequence is TGTGCCAGCAGGGGACAGGGTATGAGCAATCAGCCCCAGCATTTT.

This clonotype came up a few times. One end of the junction is discordant with germline, which a read error may explain. This chain links TRBV7-7 with TRBJ2-3; D may match TRBD1 or TRBD2 (5 bases each). Germline-derived CDR1 and CDR2 are SSHAT and FNYEAQ (reference sequence). This CDR3 is 15 amino acids long. CDR3 in amino acids: CASSLGTRHTDTQYF. The DNA of the CDR3 is TGTGCTAGCAGCTTAGGGACCAGACACACAGATACGCAGTATTTT.

This clonotype was recorded a few times. In nucleotides, the CDR3 is TGCAGTGCTAGAGTTGGGAACACCGGGGAGCTGTTTTTT. Its protein is CSARVGNTGELFF. V usage is TRBV20-1 and J usage is TRBJ2-2; D not resolved. CDR3 length: 13 residues. Germline loops: CDR1 DFQATT, CDR2 SNEGSKA (reference sequence). The germline V and J ends were trimmed by 1 base and 1 base, with 4 bases remaining between them.

V usage is TRBV10-3 and J usage is TRBJ2-5, with 7 bases aligning to TRBD2. There are 15 residues in the CDR3. From germline, CDR1 is ENHRY and CDR2 SYGVKD. After removal of 3 bases from V and 1 base from J, the junction contained 5 bases not matched to a gene. This CDR3 is CAISDGLAVQETQYF. CDR3 DNA sequence: TGTGCCATCAGTGATGGGCTAGCGGTCCAAGAGACCCAGTACTTC.

This clonotype was observed a few times. The V and J genes are TRBV7-9 and TRBJ2-1; TRBD2 matches at 14 bases. After removal of 6 bases from V and 14 bases from J, the junction contained 18 bases not matched to a gene. CDR1 is SEHNR and CDR2 is FQNEAQ in the germline V gene (reference sequence). The CDR3 has 17 residues. The chain's CDR3 is CASRLGRGLAGENKEFF. CDR3 nucleotide sequence: TGTGCCAGCAGGCTGGGACGGGGACTAGCGGGAGAAAATAAGGAGTTCTTC.

CDR3 in amino acids: CSARGNPGQGAGSNQPQHF. The CDR3 nucleotides read TGCAGTGCTAGGGGGAATCCGGGACAGGGGGCAGGGAGCAATCAGCCCCAGCATTTT. The rearrangement uses TRBV20-1 and TRBJ1-5, with 12 positions matching TRBD1. The V gene's germline CDR1 is DFQATT and CDR2 SNEGSKA (reference sequence). V lost 3 bases, J lost 1 base, and 13 bases stayed unmatched. The CDR3 is 19 amino acids.

This clonotype was detected only a few times. The V call is TRBV6-1, the J call TRBJ2-1, with 8 bases matching TRBD2. The CDR3 runs 17 residues. J was trimmed by 6 bases and V by 7 bases; bases with no gene match: 17. Germline lookup yields CDR1 MNHNS and CDR2 SASEGT. The CDR3, as DNA: TGTGCCAGCACCTACCAATTGGGCATCGCGGGGGGCAATGAGCAGTTCTTC. It encodes CASTYQLGIAGGNEQFF.

This clonotype was detected a few times. The chain has TRBV10-2 and TRBJ1-1; no firm D call. V lost 7 bases to trimming and J lost 0 bases, with 15 bases between them. This CDR3 region has 15 residues. Germline lookup yields CDR1 WSHSY and CDR2 SAAADI. This chain's CDR3 is CASIDKGSMNTEAFF. The CDR3 coding sequence is TGCGCCAGCATTGACAAGGGCTCAATGAACACTGAAGCTTTCTTT.

This clonotype was counted at least ten times. The chain joins TRBV7-2 to TRBJ2-3, with 11 bases that match TRBD2. Germline V gives CDR1 SGHTA, CDR2 FQGNSA. Losses at the gene ends were 5 bases for V and 3 bases for J; bases not matched to a gene: 4. The CDR3 runs to 15 residues. DNA of the CDR3: TGTGCCAGCAGCGGTAGCGGGAGGGTGACAGATACGCAGTATTTT. Its protein product is CASSGSGRVTDTQYF.

The chain uses TRBV19 and TRBJ1-1; 7 bases are a match to TRBD1. The CDR3 totals 15 residues. The germline gives CDR1 LNHDA, CDR2 SQIVND (reference sequence). Trimming at V came to 6 bases and at J to 4 bases, leaving 11 bases not matched to a gene. For the CDR3, the DNA is TGTGCCAGTAGGACCGGACAGGCAAGACCCACTGAAGCTTTCTTT. This gives the protein CASRTGQARPTEAFF.

This clonotype was seen a few times. The rearrangement links TRBV12-3 or TRBV12-4 to TRBJ2-7; the match to TRBD1 covers 9 bases. The CDR3 consists of 14 residues. Trimming at V came to 6 bases and at J to 3 bases, leaving 6 bases not matched to a gene. CDR3 protein: CASSHGQGNYEQYF. CDR3 in DNA: TGTGCCAGCAGCCATGGACAGGGGAACTACGAGCAGTACTTC.